The T cell receptor (beta chain) under discussion was sequenced for a study of response to subunit inactivated influenza vaccine. Study-level findings and limits: There was a suggestion from the authors that each seasonal influenza vaccination recruits few new T cells.

The CDR3 totals 14 residues. V lost 3 bases to trimming and J lost 2 bases; unmatched junction nucleotides: 4. CDR1 is DFQATT and CDR2 is SNEGSKA in the germline V gene (reference sequence). TCRdb re-called the RT-PCR reads with MiXCR, one entry per CDR3 protein. The sample has just under 550,000 distinct CDR3 sequences; less than 25% are singletons. As concerns this clonotype: The antigen is unknown.

This sample was also put to use in a study of T cells expressing NK-cell markers. Turning to that study: Generation of TCR beta cDNA was performed by 5'RACE template switching incorporating UMIs. Eight donors were sequenced, of whom seven were HCMV-seropositive, while the remaining one was HCMV-seronegative. The CD3+CD56-NKG2C+ fraction was also led by these clonotypes in several donors.

This sequence joins TRBV20-1 and TRBJ1-2; 9 positions agree with TRBD1. Material: CD4+ T cells sorted from PBMCs, obtained roughly 12 days after vaccination. This sequence was found in a man between 50 and 59 years old who received an inactivated influenza vaccine. CDR3: CSARGTGFNYGYTF. CDR3 bases: TGCAGTGCTAGGGGGACAGGGTTCAACTATGGCTACACCTTC.